This record concerns one TCR beta chain sequence. Its recognized antigen is unknown. Qualities for individual bases were not recorded, and no much larger clone is one base off. TCRbeta CDR3 regions were amplified from genomic DNA using the immunoSEQ Assay, a bias-controlled multiplex PCR. The authors processed their data as follows. The number of nucleated cells in each sample was estimated by amplification of reference gene primers within the assay. To quantify the absolute abundance of each unique TCRbeta CDR3 rearrangement, sequence reads were collapsed and filtered. Productive Simpson clonality was computed per sample as the square root of Simpson's diversity index over productive rearrangements. This is the immuneACCESS table as TCRdb keeps it, with only in-frame sequences that have V and J called. A part of the clones is gone; compared with another copy, unresolved V genes explain less than half, and the rest is unexplained. That table furnishes V, J and clone size, whereas the DNA furnished D and trimming. The sample table holds 95,000 to 150,000 clones, of which roughly 84% were seen once. The top ten clones comprise nearly 4% of the sample.

This record comes from a study of blood T cell repertoires in COVID-19 (dated by TCRdb to about 2020). For the wider study: The collaborator samples originated in the United States, Italy and Spain and spanned the acute and convalescent phases of COVID-19. Sample metadata almost always included a de-identified subject ID, COVID-19 status, age in years and sex. The repertoires were released in a freely available public database meant as a resource for research on the immune response to SARS-CoV-2. Subjects who had been exposed to COVID-19, were actively infected with it, or had recovered from it provided the deeply sampled blood TCRbeta repertoires that made up the dataset. The material from the prospective study consisted of cDNA or gDNA derived from T cells, B-cell-depleted T cells, or PBMCs. Samples were obtained from the ongoing ImmuneRACE study (first 160 participants) and from roughly 1,300 subjects provided by 6 global collaborators. Where HLA class I and class II types were available, the types were taken from metadata supplied by the sample provider, not from assay-based typing.

The investigation overall reported the following: Clinical and demographic metadata were provided uncurated, with the amount varying by source and participant.

The junction shows trimming of 2 bases on V and 6 bases on J, and the gene matches do not reach 4 bases of it. CDR1 and CDR2 are read off the germline V gene as KGHSH and LQKENI. The CDR3 sequence holds 15 residues, the cysteine and phenylalanine included. CDR3 DNA is the only sequence kept; it has 45 bases, read in frame from the first base. Participants in the prospective study were aged roughly 18 to 95 years, lived in under 30 United States geographic areas, and enrolled through a virtual design. In the prospective study, cohorts were assigned on the basis of participant-reported clinical history obtained from a screening survey and a study questionnaire. ImmuneRACE Cohort 3 recovered participants were defined by two consecutive negative NP/OP PCR tests, healthcare professional clearance, or symptom resolution. Each participant in the prospective study had whole blood, serum and a nasopharyngeal or oropharyngeal swab collected by mobile phlebotomists. Additional blood draws and questionnaires over an approximately 2-month period could optionally be provided by prospective study participants. Prospective study blood samples were shipped either frozen or at room temperature before DNA extraction.

The sequence was collected from a woman aged 30 to 39 who had recovered from COVID-19. The sample consisted of PBMCs or T cells enriched from blood (not recorded which). The rearranged chain carries TRBV18 and TRBJ1-5; 10 middle bases align to TRBD1. The nucleotides read TGTGCCAGCTCACCAAACCGGGACAGGGGTCAGCCCCAGCATTTT. The encoded protein is CASSPNRDRGQPQHF.